Shown below are 15 T cell receptor beta chains from a single sample sequenced in a study of beta chain features in type 1 diabetes. The investigators reverse transcribed all of the isolated RNA, so they sequenced expressed TCRB transcripts. The method was immunoSEQ multiplex PCR; TCRdb's version includes in-frame clones alone and lacks a portion of them. The data contain more than 350,000 clones, 10% to 12% of them singletons. Sequenced sample: naive CD4+ T cells from blood. The receptors come from a woman aged 18-29 years in good health.

This clone appeared a few times. The V gene is TRBV29-1, the J gene TRBJ2-3, with D possibly TRBD1 on 7 matching bases. CDR1 is SQVTM, CDR2 ANQGSEA, per germline. The CDR3 consists of 11 residues. Trimming shortened V by 7 bases and J by 6 bases, and 11 bases separated the two germline ends. The CDR3: CSGQGGDTQYF. CDR3 bases: TGCAGCGGACAGGGAGGCGATACGCAGTATTTT.

The table lists this clone with a few counts. The chain has TRBV7-3 and TRBJ2-7; possibly TRBD1 for D (5 bases). Trimming stripped 2 bases from V and 4 bases from J, with 18 bases between. This CDR3 comprises 16 residues. Germline V gene lookup returns CDR1 SGHTA and CDR2 FQGTGA. CDR3 bases: TGTGCCAGCAGCTTACCCGACAGTACTTCAAGGTACGAGCAGTACGTC. It is translated as CASSLPDSTSRYEQYV.

Only a few counts were recorded for this clone. The chain links TRBV5-1 to TRBJ1-4; maybe TRBD1 (5 bases). V dropped 4 bases and J dropped 0 bases, with 10 bases sitting between them. This CDR3 comprises 15 residues. Germline assignment: CDR1 SGHRS and CDR2 YFSETQ. As DNA, the CDR3 is TGCGCCAGCAGCGCGTGGGGGGCAACTAATGAAAAACTGTTTTTT. Amino acids: CASSAWGATNEKLFF.

This chain links TRBV5-8 with TRBJ2-7; 9 bases fit TRBD1. V lost 1 base and J lost 2; bases outside the gene matches: 1. Germline assignment: CDR1 SGHTS and CDR2 YDEGEE. This CDR3 contains 14 residues. The CDR3 region is CASSLRDRAYEQYF. The CDR3 bases are TGTGCCAGCAGCTTGAGGGACAGGGCCTACGAGCAGTACTTC.

This clone was picked up a small number of times. The V gene is TRBV29-1, the J gene TRBJ2-7, with a weak D call TRBD2 (6 bases). The CDR3 runs to 11 residues. Trimming left V 5 bases short and J 4 bases short, with 9 bases between. Germline V gene lookup returns CDR1 SQVTM and CDR2 ANQGSEA. The CDR3 sequence is CSVLRGYEQYF. The CDR3 coding sequence is TGCAGCGTTCTCCGGGGGTACGAGCAGTACTTC.

The chain employs TRBV9 and TRBJ2-3, with TRBD1 identical over 10 bases. Unmatched junction bases numbered 15, after V lost 2 bases and J lost 6 bases. CDR3 length: 18 residues. Germline CDR1 reads SGDLS; CDR2 reads YYNGEE. CDR3 loop: CASSVSPSSGTGVDTQYF. CDR3 DNA sequence: TGTGCCAGCAGCGTTTCGCCGTCCTCCGGGACAGGGGTTGATACGCAGTATTTT.

The V gene is TRBV7-9, the J gene TRBJ2-7; D possibly matches TRBD1 or TRBD2 (6 bases each). Germline CDR1 reads SEHNR; CDR2 reads FQNEAQ (reference sequence). There are 15 residues in the CDR3. Trimming pared 5 bases from V and 2 bases from J, leaving 16 bases between. The CDR3 DNA sequence: TGTGCCAGCAGCCCGGGGGCGACAGGTCCCTACGAGCAGTACTTC. Protein sequence: CASSPGATGPYEQYF.

This clone has a single count. The genes are TRBV2 and TRBJ2-5; TRBD2 agrees at 15 bases. The CDR3 loop spans 15 amino acids. V was pared by 4 bases and J by 5 bases, with 2 bases of the junction left unmatched. From germline, CDR1 is SNHLY and CDR2 FYNNEI. The CDR3 DNA reads TGTGCCAGCAGTGCCGGGACTAGCGGGGGGGAGACCCAGTACTTC. It is translated as CASSAGTSGGETQYF.

V is TRBV7-9 and J is TRBJ2-3, with 8 nucleotides matching TRBD2. V was pared by 3 bases and J by 9 bases, with 11 bases of the junction left unmatched. CDR3 length equals 15 residues. Per the germline V gene, CDR1 is SEHNR and CDR2 is FQNEAQ (reference sequence). CDR3 loop: CASSLITGGPGTQYF. The CDR3 nucleotides are TGTGCCAGCAGCTTGATAACGGGAGGGCCGGGCACGCAGTATTTT.

This clone has a handful of counts. V gene TRBV4-3 combines with J gene TRBJ1-1; D call uncertain. CDR3 length equals 14 residues. V gave up 6 bases and J gave up 0 bases, with 11 bases separating them. The germline V gene has CDR1 LGHNA and CDR2 YSLEER. The CDR3, as DNA: TGCGCCAGCAGAAGGGCTAGATTGAACACTGAAGCTTTCTTT. Encoded protein: CASRRARLNTEAFF.

This clone turned up a few times. The CDR3 DNA is TGTGCCAGCAGCTTAGCGCCGGGACAGGGCCACAATGAGCAGTTCTTC. Translating it yields CASSLAPGQGHNEQFF. This chain links TRBV7-7 with TRBJ2-1; 9 bases match TRBD1. V trimming: 0 bases; J trimming: 5 bases; junction bases outside the gene matches: 5. Germline CDR1 reads SSHAT; CDR2 reads FNYEAQ (reference sequence). The CDR3 runs to 16 residues.

The V and J genes are TRBV9 and TRBJ2-1, with 8 bases aligning to TRBD2. The CDR3 consists of 16 residues. From germline, CDR1 is SGDLS and CDR2 YYNGEE. V dropped 4 bases and J dropped 5; count of bases not matched to a gene: 11. The CDR3 sequence is CASSSHLRGENNEQFF. CDR3 bases: TGTGCCAGCAGCTCGCACCTGCGGGGGGAGAACAATGAGCAGTTCTTC.

This clone has a handful of counts. The gene calls are TRBV19 and TRBJ2-1; 11 bases map to TRBD2. CDR1 LNHDA and CDR2 SQIVND come from the germline V gene (reference sequence). The CDR3 runs to 15 residues. The V gene end was trimmed by 3 bases and the J gene end by 9 bases; junction bases not matched to a gene: 7. CDR3 sequence reads: CASSISGRAIIEQFF. CDR3 bases: TGTGCCAGTAGTATTAGCGGGAGGGCCATTATTGAGCAGTTCTTC.

Only a few counts were recorded for this clone. The rearrangement links TRBV20-1 to TRBJ2-1; either TRBD1 or TRBD2 may fit D (5 bases each). V gave up 1 base and J gave up 12 bases, with 10 bases separating them. CDR1 is DFQATT, CDR2 SNEGSKA, per germline (reference sequence). This CDR3 is built from 11 residues. In DNA form, the CDR3 reads TGCAGTGCTAGAGGAGGGGTAGGGCAGTTCTTC. This encodes CSARGGVGQFF.

This clone was detected only a few times. This chain joins TRBV9 and TRBJ1-1, with D possibly matching TRBD1 (5 bases). Germline CDR1 and CDR2: SGDLS and YYNGEE. The V end lost 0 bases, the J end lost 0 bases, and 9 bases lay between the germline ends. The CDR3 has 15 residues. CDR3 coding DNA: TGTGCCAGCAGCGTAGATCAGGGACTGAACACTGAAGCTTTCTTT. Translated: CASSVDQGLNTEAFF.